These T cell receptor beta chains were read from a single sample in a study of cytomegalovirus exposure and HLA in healthy donors. Assay used: immunoSEQ multiplex PCR; TCRdb lists only in-frame clones, some missing. The repertoire holds about 120,000 clones, with over 60% as singletons. The specimen sequenced was PBMCs. The receptors stem from a man aged 25 to 40 in good health and CMV-seropositive. Both conserved end residues are part of each CDR3. D genes are given only for firm matches. Expanded clones are given a class, and other clones once, few, many or no size at all.

j_call d_call v_call clone_size cdr3_aa cdr3_nt
TRBJ1-6 . TRBV10-3 . CATTRQSSYNSPLHF TGTGCCACGACTAGACAGAGCTCCTATAATTCACCCCTCCACTTT
TRBJ2-7 TRBD1 TRBV7-8 . CASSRPGQGMLHEQYF TGTGCCAGCAGCCGTCCGGGACAGGGCATGCTACACGAGCAGTACTTC
TRBJ1-5 . TRBV2 few CASSQGNQPQHF TGTGCCAGCAGCCAGGGGAATCAGCCCCAGCATTTT
TRBJ1-1 TRBD1 TRBV6-4 . CASSETGGEATEAFF TGTGCCAGCAGTGAGACAGGGGGGGAGGCCACTGAAGCTTTCTTT
TRBJ2-1 . TRBV9 . CASGLREGAYNEQFF TGTGCCAGCGGCCTAAGGGAGGGGGCCTACAATGAGCAGTTCTTC
TRBJ1-5 . TRBV2 once CASSENTNNQPQHF TGTGCCAGCAGTGAAAATACAAACAATCAGCCCCAGCATTTT
TRBJ2-3 . TRBV2 . CASSDTGMDTQYF TGTGCCAGCAGTGATACAGGGATGGATACGCAGTATTTT
TRBJ1-2 TRBD1 TRBV6-6 . CASREEDRVYGYTF TGTGCCAGCAGAGAAGAAGACAGGGTCTATGGCTACACCTTC
TRBJ2-2 TRBD2 TRBV5-6 . CASSLALAGVSNTGELFF TGTGCCAGCAGCTTGGCATTAGCGGGAGTGTCGAACACCGGGGAGCTGTTTTTT
TRBJ1-2 . TRBV5-6 . CASSLVGQAYYGYTF TGTGCCAGCAGCTTGGTAGGCCAGGCCTACTATGGCTACACCTTC
TRBJ2-5 . TRBV11-2 . CASSLSRRGRETQYF TGTGCCAGCAGCTTATCTCGGCGGGGGCGGGAGACCCAGTACTTC